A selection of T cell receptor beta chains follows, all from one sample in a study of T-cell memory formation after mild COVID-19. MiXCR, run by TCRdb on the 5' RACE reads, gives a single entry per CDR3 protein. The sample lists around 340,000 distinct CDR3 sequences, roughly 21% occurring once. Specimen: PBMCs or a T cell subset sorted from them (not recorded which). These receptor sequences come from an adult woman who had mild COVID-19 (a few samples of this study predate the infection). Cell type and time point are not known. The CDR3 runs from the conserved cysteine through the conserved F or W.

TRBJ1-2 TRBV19 CASRRTDRYGYTF
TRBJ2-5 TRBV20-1 CSARGSGLAGGPQYF
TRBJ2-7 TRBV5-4 CASSLEGQGPYEQYF
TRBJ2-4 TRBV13 CASSLQGPQAKNIQYF
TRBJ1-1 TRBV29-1 CSVGQGMGTEAFF
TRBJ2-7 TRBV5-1 CASSLGRSSYEQYF
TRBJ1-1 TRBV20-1 CSARSDRASTEAFF
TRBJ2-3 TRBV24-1 CATSDLLGDTQYF
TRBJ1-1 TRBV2 CASSGRQTNTEAFF
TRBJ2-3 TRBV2 CASLRTPSGDTQYF
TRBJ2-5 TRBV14 CASSQDGSFPETQYF
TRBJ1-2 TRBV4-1 CASSLPTGVVYGYTF
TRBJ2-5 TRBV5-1 CASSLLGTSHQETQYF
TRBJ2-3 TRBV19 CASKTDGATDTQYF
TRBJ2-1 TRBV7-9 CASSSAVDEQFF
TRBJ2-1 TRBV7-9 CAEGQGSSYNEQFF
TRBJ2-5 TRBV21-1 CASSKVGGLRRGETQYF
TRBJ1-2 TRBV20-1 CSARAPGPYGYTF
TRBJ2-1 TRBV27 CASRTGTGVSNEQFF
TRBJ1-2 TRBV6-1 CASTLESNYGYTF
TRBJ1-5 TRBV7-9 CASSFASPSNQPQHF
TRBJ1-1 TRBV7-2 CASSFTGGDAFF
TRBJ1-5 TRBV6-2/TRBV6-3 CASSTGQGQPQHF
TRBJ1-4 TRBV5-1 CASSFNGVAEKLFF